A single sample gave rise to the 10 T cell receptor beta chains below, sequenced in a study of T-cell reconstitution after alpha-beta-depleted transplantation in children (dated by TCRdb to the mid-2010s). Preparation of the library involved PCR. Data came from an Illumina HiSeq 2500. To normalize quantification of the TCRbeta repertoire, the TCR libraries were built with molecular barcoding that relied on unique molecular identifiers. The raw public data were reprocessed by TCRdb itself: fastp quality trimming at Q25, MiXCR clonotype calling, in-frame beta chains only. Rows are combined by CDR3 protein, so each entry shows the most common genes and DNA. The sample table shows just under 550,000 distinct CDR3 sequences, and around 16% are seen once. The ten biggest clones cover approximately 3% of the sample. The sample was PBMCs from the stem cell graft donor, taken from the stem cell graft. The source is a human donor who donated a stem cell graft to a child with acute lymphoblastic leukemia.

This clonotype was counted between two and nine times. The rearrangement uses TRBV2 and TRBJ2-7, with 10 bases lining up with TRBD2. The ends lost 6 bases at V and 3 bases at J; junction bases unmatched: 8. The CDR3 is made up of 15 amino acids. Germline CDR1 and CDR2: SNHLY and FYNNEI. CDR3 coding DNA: TGTGCCAGCAGATCCAGGAGCGGGGGGGGCTACGAGCAGTACTTC. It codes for CASRSRSGGGYEQYF. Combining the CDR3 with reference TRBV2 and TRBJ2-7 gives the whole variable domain EPEVTQTPSHQVTQMGQEVILRCVPISNHLYFYWYRQILGQKVEFLVSFYNNEISEKSEIFDDQFSVERPDGSNFTLKIRSTKLEDSAMYFCASRSRSGGGYEQYFGPGTRLTVT.

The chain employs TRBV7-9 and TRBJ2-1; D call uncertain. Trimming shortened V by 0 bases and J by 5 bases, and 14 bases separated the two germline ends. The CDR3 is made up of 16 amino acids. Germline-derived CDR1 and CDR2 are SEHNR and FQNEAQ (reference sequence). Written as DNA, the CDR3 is TGTGCCAGCAGCTTAGCCATTGGCCCTGAGAACAATGAGCAGTTCTTC. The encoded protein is CASSLAIGPENNEQFF.

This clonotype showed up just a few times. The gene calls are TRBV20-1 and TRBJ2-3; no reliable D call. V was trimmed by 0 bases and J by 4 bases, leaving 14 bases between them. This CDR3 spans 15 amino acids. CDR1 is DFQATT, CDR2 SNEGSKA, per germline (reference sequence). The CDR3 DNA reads TGCAGTGCTAGAGATCACAGTAGTAGCCCAGATACGCAGTATTTT. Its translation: CSARDHSSSPDTQYF.

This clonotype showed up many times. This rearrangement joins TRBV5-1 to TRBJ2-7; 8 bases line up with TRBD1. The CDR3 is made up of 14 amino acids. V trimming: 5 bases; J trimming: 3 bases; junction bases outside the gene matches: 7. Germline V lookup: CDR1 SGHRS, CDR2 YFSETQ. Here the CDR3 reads CASRPDRANYEQYF. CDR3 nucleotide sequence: TGCGCCAGCAGACCGGACAGGGCGAACTACGAGCAGTACTTC. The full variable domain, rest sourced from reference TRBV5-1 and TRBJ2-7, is KAGVTQTPRYLIKTRGQQVTLSCSPISGHRSVSWYQQTPGQGLQFLFEYFSETQRNKGNFPGRFSGRQFSNSRSEMNVSTLELGDSALYLCASRPDRANYEQYFGPGTRLTVT.

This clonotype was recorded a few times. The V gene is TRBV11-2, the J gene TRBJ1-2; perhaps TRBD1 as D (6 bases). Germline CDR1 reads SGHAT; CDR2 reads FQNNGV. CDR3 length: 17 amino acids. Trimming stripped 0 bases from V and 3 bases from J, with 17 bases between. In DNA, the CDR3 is TGTGCCAGCAGCTTAGATAACGGGCGGGGGGCAGACTATGGCTACACCTTC. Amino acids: CASSLDNGRGADYGYTF.

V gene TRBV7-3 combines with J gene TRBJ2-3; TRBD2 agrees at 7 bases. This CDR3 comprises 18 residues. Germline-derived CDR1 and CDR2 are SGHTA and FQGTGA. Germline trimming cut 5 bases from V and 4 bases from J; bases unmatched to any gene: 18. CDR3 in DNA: TGTGCCAGCAGCAAGATCTTCCCACCCGGACTAGACGCAGATACGCAGTATTTT. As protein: CASSKIFPPGLDADTQYF.

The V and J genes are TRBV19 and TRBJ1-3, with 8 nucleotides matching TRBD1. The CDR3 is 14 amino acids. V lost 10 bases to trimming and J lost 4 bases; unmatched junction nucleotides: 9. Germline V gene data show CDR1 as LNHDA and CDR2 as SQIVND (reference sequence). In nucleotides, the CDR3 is TGTGCCACTTCGACAGGGGCGTCGGGAAACACCATATATTTT. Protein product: CATSTGASGNTIYF.

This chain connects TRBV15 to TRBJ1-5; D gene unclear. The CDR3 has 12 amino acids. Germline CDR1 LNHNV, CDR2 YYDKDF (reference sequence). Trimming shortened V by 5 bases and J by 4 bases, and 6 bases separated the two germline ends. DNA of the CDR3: TGTGCCACCAGCGGCGGGAATCAGCCCCAGCATTTT. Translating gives CATSGGNQPQHF.

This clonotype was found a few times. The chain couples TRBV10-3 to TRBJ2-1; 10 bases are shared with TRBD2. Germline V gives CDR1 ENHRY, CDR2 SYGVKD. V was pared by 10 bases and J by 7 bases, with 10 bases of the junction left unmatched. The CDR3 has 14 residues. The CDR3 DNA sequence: TGTGCCAGCTCTAGCGGGGGTGGACGGAATGAGCAGTTCTTC. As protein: CASSSGGGRNEQFF.

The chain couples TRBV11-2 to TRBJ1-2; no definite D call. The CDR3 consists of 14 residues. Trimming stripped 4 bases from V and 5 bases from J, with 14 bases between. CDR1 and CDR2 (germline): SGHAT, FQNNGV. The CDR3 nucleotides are TGTGCCAGCAGCTCCTCCGGGCCTCTATATGGCTACACCTTC. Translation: CASSSSGPLYGYTF.